This T cell receptor beta chain derives from a study of blood T cell repertoires in COVID-19. Study details: Acute and convalescent COVID-19 specimens originated in the United States, Italy and Spain. Sources were T cells, B-cell-depleted T cells, or PBMCs; the material itself was cDNA or gDNA.

As handled by the study authors: How many nucleated cells were present was estimated from reference gene primer amplification. TCRdb's copy holds only in-frame clones and misses some; the assay was immunoSEQ multiplex PCR. V and J calls and clone size are copied from that table; D and trimming were computed from the DNA. The sample lists about 91,000 clones; nearly 90% were seen once. Per the germline V gene, CDR1 is SQVTM and CDR2 is ANQGSEA. CDR3 length equals 11 residues. Trimming left V 6 bases short and J 3 bases short, with 8 bases between. Input material: peripheral blood. The chain is built from TRBV29-1 and TRBJ1-1, with unresolved D. The receptor was isolated from a man between 65 and 79 years old with acute or convalescent COVID-19. This CDR3 is CSVAGYTEAFF. CDR3 sequence (DNA): TGCAGCGTGGCAGGTTACACTGAAGCTTTCTTT.